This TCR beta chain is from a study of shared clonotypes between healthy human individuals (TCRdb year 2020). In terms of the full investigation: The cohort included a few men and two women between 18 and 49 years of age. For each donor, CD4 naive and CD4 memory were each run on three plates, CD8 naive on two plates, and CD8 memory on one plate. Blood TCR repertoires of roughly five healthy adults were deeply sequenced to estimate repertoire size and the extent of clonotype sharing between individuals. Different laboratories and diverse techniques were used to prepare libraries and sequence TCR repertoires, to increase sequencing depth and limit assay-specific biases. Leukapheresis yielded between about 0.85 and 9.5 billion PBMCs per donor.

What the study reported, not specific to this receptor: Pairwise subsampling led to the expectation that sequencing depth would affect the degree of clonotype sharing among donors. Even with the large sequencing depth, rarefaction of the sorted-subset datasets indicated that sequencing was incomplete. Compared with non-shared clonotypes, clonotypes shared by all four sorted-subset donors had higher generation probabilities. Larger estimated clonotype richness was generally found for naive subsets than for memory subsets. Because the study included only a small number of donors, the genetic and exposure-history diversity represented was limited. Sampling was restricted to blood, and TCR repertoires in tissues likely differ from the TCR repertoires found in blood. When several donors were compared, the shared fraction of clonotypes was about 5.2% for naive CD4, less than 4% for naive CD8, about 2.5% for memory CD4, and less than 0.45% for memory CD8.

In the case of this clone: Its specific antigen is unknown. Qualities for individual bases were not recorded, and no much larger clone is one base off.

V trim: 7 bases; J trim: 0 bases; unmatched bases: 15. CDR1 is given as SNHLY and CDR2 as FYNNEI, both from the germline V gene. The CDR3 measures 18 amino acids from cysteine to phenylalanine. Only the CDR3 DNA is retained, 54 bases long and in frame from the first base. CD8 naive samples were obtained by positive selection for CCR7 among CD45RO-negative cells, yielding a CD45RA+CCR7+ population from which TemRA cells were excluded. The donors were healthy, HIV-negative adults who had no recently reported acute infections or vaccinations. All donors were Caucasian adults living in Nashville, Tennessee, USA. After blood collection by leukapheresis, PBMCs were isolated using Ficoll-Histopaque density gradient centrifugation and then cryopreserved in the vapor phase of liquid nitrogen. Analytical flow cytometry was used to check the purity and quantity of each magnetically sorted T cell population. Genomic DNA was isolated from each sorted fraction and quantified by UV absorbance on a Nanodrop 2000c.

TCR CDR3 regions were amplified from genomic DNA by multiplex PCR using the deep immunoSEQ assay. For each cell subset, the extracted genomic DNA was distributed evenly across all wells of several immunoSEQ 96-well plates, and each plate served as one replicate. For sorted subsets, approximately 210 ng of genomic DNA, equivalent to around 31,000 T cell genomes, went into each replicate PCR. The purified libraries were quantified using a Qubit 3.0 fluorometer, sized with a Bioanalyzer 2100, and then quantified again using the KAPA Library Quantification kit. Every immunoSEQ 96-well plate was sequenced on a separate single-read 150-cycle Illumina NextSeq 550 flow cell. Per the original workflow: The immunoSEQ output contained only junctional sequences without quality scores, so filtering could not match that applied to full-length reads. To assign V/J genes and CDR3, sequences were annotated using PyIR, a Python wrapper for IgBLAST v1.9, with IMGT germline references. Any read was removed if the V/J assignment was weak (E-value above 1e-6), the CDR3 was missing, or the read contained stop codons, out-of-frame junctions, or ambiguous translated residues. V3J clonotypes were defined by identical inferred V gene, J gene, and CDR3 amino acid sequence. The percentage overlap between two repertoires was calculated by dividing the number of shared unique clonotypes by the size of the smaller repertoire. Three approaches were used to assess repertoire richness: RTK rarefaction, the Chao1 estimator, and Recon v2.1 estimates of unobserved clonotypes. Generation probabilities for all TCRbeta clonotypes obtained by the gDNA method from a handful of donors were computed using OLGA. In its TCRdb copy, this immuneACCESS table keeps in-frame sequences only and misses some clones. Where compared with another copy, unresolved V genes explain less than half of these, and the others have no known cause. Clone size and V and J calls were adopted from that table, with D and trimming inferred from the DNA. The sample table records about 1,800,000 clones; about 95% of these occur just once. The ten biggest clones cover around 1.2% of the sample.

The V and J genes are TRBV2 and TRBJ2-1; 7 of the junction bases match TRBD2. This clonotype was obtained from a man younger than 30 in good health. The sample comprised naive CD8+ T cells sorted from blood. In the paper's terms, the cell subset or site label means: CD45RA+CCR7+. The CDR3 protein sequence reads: CASIGPTSVDGSYNEQFF. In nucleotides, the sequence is TGTGCCAGCATCGGCCCTACTAGCGTTGATGGCTCCTACAATGAGCAGTTCTTC.